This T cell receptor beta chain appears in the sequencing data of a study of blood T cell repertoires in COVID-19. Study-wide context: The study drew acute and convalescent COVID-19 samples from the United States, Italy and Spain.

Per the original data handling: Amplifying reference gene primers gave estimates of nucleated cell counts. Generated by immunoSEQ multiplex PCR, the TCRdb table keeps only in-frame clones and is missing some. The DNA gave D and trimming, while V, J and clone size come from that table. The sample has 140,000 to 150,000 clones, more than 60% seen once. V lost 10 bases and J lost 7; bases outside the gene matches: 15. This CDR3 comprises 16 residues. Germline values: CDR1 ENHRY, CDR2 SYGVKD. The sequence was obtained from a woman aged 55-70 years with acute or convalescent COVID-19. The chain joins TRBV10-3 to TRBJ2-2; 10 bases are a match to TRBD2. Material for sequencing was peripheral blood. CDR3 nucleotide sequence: TGTGCCACCGGGGTTGGAACTAGCGGGACTATCGGGGAGCTGTTTTTT. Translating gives CATGVGTSGTIGELFF.